The 23 T cell receptor beta chains reported below all come from one sample, sequenced in a study of CD8 T cells in Susac syndrome. RNA amounts of about 0.5 to 1 ug underwent reverse transcription with random hexamers. A single record per CDR3 protein comes from TCRdb applying MiXCR to the immunoSEQ multiplex PCR reads. The data contain about 240,000 distinct CDR3 sequences, 90% to 96% of them singletons. Sequenced: CD4+ T cells from PBMCs. Receptors originate from a human donor with Susac syndrome.

The chain carries TRBV10-3 and TRBJ2-4, with D perhaps TRBD2 (5 bases). CDR3 length equals 13 residues. From germline, CDR1 is ENHRY and CDR2 SYGVKD. Trimming left V 0 bases short and J 8 bases short, with 8 bases between. For the CDR3, the DNA is TGTGCCATCAGTGAGTCGAGGACTCACATTCAGTACTTC. Its translation is CAISESRTHIQYF.

The chain employs TRBV20-1 and TRBJ2-1, with no clear D. Germline lookup yields CDR1 DFQATT and CDR2 SNEGSKA (reference sequence). V lost 5 bases and J 15 bases, leaving 20 bases between the germline ends. This CDR3 comprises 12 residues. The CDR3 reads CSAEPRPTLRFF. The CDR3 DNA is TGCAGTGCTGAACCTCGACCGACTCTTCGGTTCTTC.

The chain combines TRBV29-1 with TRBJ1-2; 8 nucleotides match TRBD1. The CDR3 covers 11 residues. Germline values: CDR1 SQVTM, CDR2 ANQGSEA. V gave up 7 bases and J gave up 6 bases; unmatched junction bases: 4. CDR3 in DNA: TGCAGCGGGAGACAGGGGAATGGCTACACCTTC. Translation gives CSGRQGNGYTF.

The V call is TRBV11-1, the J call TRBJ1-2; possibly TRBD1 for D (5 bases). CDR3 size: 13 residues. V was shortened by 1 base and J by 4 bases, with 7 bases between the two germline ends. Germline V gives CDR1 SGHAT, CDR2 FQDESV (reference sequence). In DNA form, the CDR3 reads TGTGCCAGCAGCTTAGACAGGTTCTATGGCTACACCTTC. It encodes CASSLDRFYGYTF. Together with reference TRBV11-1 and TRBJ1-2, the CDR3 gives the full variable domain: EAEVAQSPRYKITEKSQAVAFWCDPISGHATLYWYRQILGQGPELLVQFQDESVVDDSQLPKDRFSAERLKGVDSTLKIQPAELGDSAMYLCASSLDRFYGYTFGSGTRLTVV.

This clonotype was detected once. The CDR3 nucleotides read TGCAGCGTTGGCCTTACTACAGATACGCAGTATTTT. Translation: CSVGLTTDTQYF. The J gene is TRBJ2-3, the V gene TRBV29-1; no clear D. This CDR3 has 12 residues. Germline values: CDR1 SQVTM, CDR2 ANQGSEA. V lost 4 bases to trimming and J lost 3 bases, with 8 bases between them.

The chain carries TRBV29-1 and TRBJ1-1; TRBD1 might be the D (5 bases). V lost 8 bases, J lost 3 bases, and 13 bases lay in between. The CDR3 extends over 12 amino acids. Germline loops: CDR1 SQVTM, CDR2 ANQGSEA. CDR3 sequence reads: CSTQGVDTEAFF. CDR3 DNA sequence: TGCAGCACGCAAGGGGTGGACACTGAAGCTTTCTTT.

V gene TRBV6-5 combines with J gene TRBJ2-1; perhaps TRBD1 as D (5 bases). Germline V gene lookup returns CDR1 MNHEY and CDR2 SVGAGI. V dropped 5 bases and J dropped 5 bases, with 13 bases sitting between them. The CDR3 is 14 amino acids. The CDR3 coding sequence is TGTGCCAGCAGTAGGGGCCCTAAAGACAATGAGCAGTTCTTC. This translates into CASSRGPKDNEQFF.

The rearrangement links TRBV12-3 or TRBV12-4 to TRBJ2-1, with a possible D match to TRBD1 (5 bases). The CDR3 has 13 amino acids. With 7 bases removed from V and 4 bases from J, the gap between germline ends came to 11 bases. The CDR3: CASTVGQYNEQFF. CDR3 nucleotides: TGTGCCAGCACCGTGGGGCAATACAATGAGCAGTTCTTC.

The V and J genes are TRBV29-1 and TRBJ2-4; D is ambiguous. The germline V and J ends were trimmed by 4 bases and 5 bases, with 15 bases remaining between them. The germline gives CDR1 SQVTM, CDR2 ANQGSEA. The CDR3 extends over 14 amino acids. For the CDR3, the DNA is TGCAGCGTTGTAGTTGCCAGCGTCGAAAACATTCAGTACTTC. Protein: CSVVVASVENIQYF.

The chain carries TRBV5-4 and TRBJ2-6; D gene ambiguous. CDR1 is SGHNT and CDR2 is YYREEE in the germline V gene (reference sequence). The CDR3 is 16 amino acids. Trimming took 5 bases from V and 2 from J, leaving 14 bases between them. CDR3 nucleotides: TGTGCCAGCAGACCAACCTCAGGAGCTGGGGCCAACGTCCTGACTTTC. Its translation: CASRPTSGAGANVLTF.

This clonotype has only one observation. This chain links TRBV5-6 with TRBJ2-3; 11 bases map to TRBD1. There are 16 residues in the CDR3. Germline CDR1 reads SGHDT; CDR2 reads YYEEEE. V trimming: 2 bases; J trimming: 1 base; junction bases outside the gene matches: 3. CDR3 sequence reads: CASSFLGQGGTDTQYF. CDR3 DNA: TGTGCCAGCAGCTTCTTGGGACAGGGGGGCACAGATACGCAGTATTTT.

CDR3 in amino acids: CASSLGLAGAVGNEQFF. The DNA of the CDR3 is TGTGCCAGCAGCTTAGGACTAGCGGGAGCTGTGGGGAATGAGCAGTTCTTC. The rearrangement joins TRBV7-9 to TRBJ2-1, with 12 bases that match TRBD2. Germline V gene sequence: CDR1 SEHNR, CDR2 FQNEAQ (reference sequence). The CDR3 length is 17 residues. V lost 1 base, J lost 7 bases, and 8 bases stayed unmatched.

The chain has TRBV7-9 and TRBJ1-1; D not resolved. The V end was cut by 2 bases, the J end by 1 base, with 11 bases between. CDR3 length equals 15 residues. Looked up from germline, CDR1 is SEHNR and CDR2 is FQNEAQ (reference sequence). The CDR3: CASSLYRAENTEAFF. CDR3 sequence (DNA): TGTGCCAGCAGCTTATACAGAGCGGAGAACACTGAAGCTTTCTTT.

The V call is TRBV27, the J call TRBJ1-5; D unresolved. The CDR3 runs to 13 residues. V lost 4 bases to trimming and J lost 6 bases, with 10 bases between them. Germline V gene lookup returns CDR1 MNHEY and CDR2 SMNVEV (reference sequence). The CDR3 protein is CASSSRVFQPQHF. As DNA, the CDR3 is TGTGCCAGCAGTTCTAGGGTCTTTCAGCCCCAGCATTTT.

The chain joins TRBV6-5 to TRBJ2-7; a weak D match, TRBD2 (6 bases). The germline gives CDR1 MNHEY, CDR2 SVGAGI. Trimming pared 8 bases from V and 4 bases from J, leaving 15 bases between. CDR3 length: 13 residues. The CDR3 is CASGRQGTYEQYF. The DNA for the CDR3 is TGTGCCAGCGGGAGACAAGGGACTTACGAGCAGTACTTC.

V is TRBV28 and J is TRBJ1-2; D is possibly TRBD1 (5 bases). Germline assignment: CDR1 MDHEN and CDR2 SYDVKM. The CDR3 is 16 amino acids. V was clipped by 5 bases and J by 0 bases, with 16 bases between them. The CDR3 is CASSPAEGSANYGYTF. The CDR3 DNA reads TGTGCCAGCAGTCCGGCCGAGGGGTCCGCTAACTATGGCTACACCTTC.

J is TRBJ1-1 and V is TRBV20-1, with no clear D. The V gene's germline CDR1 is DFQATT and CDR2 SNEGSKA (reference sequence). The V and J ends lost 6 bases and 5 bases respectively, with 13 bases between them. CDR3 length: 12 amino acids. CDR3 amino acids: CSAAGRGTEAFF. The CDR3 nucleotides are TGCAGTGCCGCTGGTCGGGGAACTGAAGCTTTCTTT.

In regard to this clonotype: Sequence at one end of the junction differs from germline and may be a read error. The chain is built from TRBV7-9 and TRBJ2-4; unclear D gene. CDR3 size: 12 residues. The germline CDR1 and CDR2 sequences are SEHNR and FQNEAQ (reference sequence). This chain's CDR3 is CSIGETKNIQYF. Written as DNA, the CDR3 is TGCTCAATCGGAGAAACCAAAAACATTCAGTACTTC.

The J gene is TRBJ2-7, the V gene TRBV28; D is unresolved. The CDR3 is made up of 14 amino acids. The ends were cut back, 3 bases at V and 6 bases at J, with 15 bases in the middle. Germline V gives CDR1 MDHEN, CDR2 SYDVKM. The DNA of the CDR3 is TGTGCCAGCAGTTTCACGGGCTTGGTGCGCGAGCAGTACTTC. It codes for CASSFTGLVREQYF.

V and J are TRBV7-3 and TRBJ2-3, with a possible D match to TRBD1 (6 bases). The CDR3 extends over 17 amino acids. Germline CDR1 is SGHTA and CDR2 is FQGTGA. V was pared by 2 bases and J by 0 bases, with 15 bases between. CDR3 DNA: TGTGCCAGCAGCTTATTTGTGGCAGGGGCGAGCACAGATACGCAGTATTTT. It translates to CASSLFVAGASTDTQYF.

The chain employs TRBV7-9 and TRBJ1-2; the D gene is possibly TRBD1 (5 bases). Germline lookup yields CDR1 SEHNR and CDR2 FQNEAQ (reference sequence). The CDR3 has 15 residues. V gave up 1 base and J gave up 0 bases, with 9 bases separating them. CDR3 protein: CASSLGGESNYGYTF. The DNA of the CDR3 is TGTGCCAGCAGCTTAGGAGGGGAATCTAACTATGGCTACACCTTC.

The rearrangement links TRBV20-1 to TRBJ1-3; TRBD1 is a possible D gene (5 bases). V was cut by 7 bases and J by 1 base, with 11 bases left in between. Looked up from germline, CDR1 is DFQATT and CDR2 is SNEGSKA (reference sequence). This CDR3 region has 13 residues. The CDR3 region is CSVMGDSGNTIYF. The CDR3 region has the DNA TGCAGTGTAATGGGGGATTCTGGAAACACCATATATTTT.

This clonotype was counted between two and nine times. An end of the junction differs from the germline gene, which may be a read error. The chain couples TRBV5-1 to TRBJ1-1; TRBD1 matches at 8 bases. The CDR3 has 14 amino acids. Per the germline V gene, CDR1 is SGHRS and CDR2 is YFSETQ. Written as DNA, the CDR3 is TGTGCCAGCAGCTTGGGACAGGTTAACACTGAAGCTTTCTTT. Its protein is CASSLGQVNTEAFF.